The 10 T cell receptor beta chains given below trace back to one sample, sequenced in a study of identical twins. TCRdb reanalysed the 5' RACE reads using MiXCR and keeps one entry per CDR3 protein. The data contain 1.5 million to 2 million distinct CDR3 sequences, around a third of them singletons. The material sequenced was cord blood. The receptors were gathered from a newborn girl in good health.

The CDR3 bases are TGTGCCAGCAGTTACGGGGGAATTGGCTACACCTTC. Protein sequence: CASSYGGIGYTF. This chain links TRBV6-5 with TRBJ1-2, with D possibly matching TRBD1 (5 bases). The CDR3 covers 12 residues. V was pared by 2 bases and J by 7 bases, with 8 bases between. Germline assignment: CDR1 MNHEY and CDR2 SVGAGI.

The V gene is TRBV9, the J gene TRBJ2-2; possibly TRBD1 for D (5 bases). The germline V gene encodes CDR1 SGDLS and CDR2 YYNGEE. Trimming took 0 bases from V and 4 from J, leaving 13 bases between them. The CDR3 has 16 residues. CDR3 sequence reads: CASSVDPRAGTGELFF. The CDR3 region has the DNA TGTGCCAGCAGCGTAGACCCCAGGGCAGGCACCGGGGAGCTGTTTTTT.

Many counts were recorded for this clonotype. Here the CDR3 DNA reads TGCGCCAGCAGCTTGGGGACTAGCGGGAGATCAGCAAATGAGCAGTTCTTC. Translated: CASSLGTSGRSANEQFF. The J gene is TRBJ2-1, the V gene TRBV5-1, with TRBD2 matching over 13 bases. There are 17 residues in the CDR3. CDR1 is SGHRS, CDR2 YFSETQ, per germline. The V and J ends lost 0 bases and 7 bases, in that order; junction bases with no gene match: 7.

This clonotype was seen ten or more times. The rearrangement uses TRBV5-1 and TRBJ2-4; D is unclear. The CDR3 totals 16 residues. Germline values: CDR1 SGHRS, CDR2 YFSETQ. The V end lost 4 bases, the J end lost 5 bases, and 19 bases lay between the germline ends. The chain's CDR3 is CASSPGLGFLENIQYF. CDR3 DNA: TGCGCCAGCAGCCCCGGTTTGGGGTTTCTTGAAAACATTCAGTACTTC. The whole variable domain, remainder taken from reference TRBV5-1 and TRBJ2-4, is KAGVTQTPRYLIKTRGQQVTLSCSPISGHRSVSWYQQTPGQGLQFLFEYFSETQRNKGNFPGRFSGRQFSNSRSEMNVSTLELGDSALYLCASSPGLGFLENIQYFGAGTRLSVL.

This clonotype showed up just a few times. The chain carries TRBV27 and TRBJ2-1; unclear D gene. Germline CDR1 MNHEY, CDR2 SMNVEV (reference sequence). This CDR3 has 14 amino acids. V was clipped by 1 base and J by 7 bases, with 11 bases between them. The CDR3 reads CASSLFASENEQFF. The DNA of the CDR3 is TGTGCCAGCAGTTTATTCGCGAGCGAAAATGAGCAGTTCTTC.

The chain couples TRBV20-1 to TRBJ1-1; no definite D call. Trimming cost V 3 bases and J 3 bases, with 8 bases left between them. Germline loops: CDR1 DFQATT, CDR2 SNEGSKA (reference sequence). The CDR3 loop spans 12 amino acids. The CDR3 DNA is TGCAGTGCTAGTAACAGATACACTGAAGCTTTCTTT. Amino acids: CSASNRYTEAFF.

The chain recombines TRBV7-2 with TRBJ2-1, with TRBD2 identical over 7 bases. The ends lost 5 bases at V and 6 bases at J; junction bases unmatched: 7. The CDR3 totals 14 residues. The germline CDR1 and CDR2 sequences are SGHTA and FQGNSA. The CDR3 coding sequence is TGTGCCAGCAGCAAAGGACTAGTGGGCAATGAGCAGTTCTTC. It codes for CASSKGLVGNEQFF.

This clonotype was counted only a few times. This chain connects TRBV9 to TRBJ2-7; possibly TRBD1 for D (6 bases). Germline CDR1 SGDLS, CDR2 YYNGEE. Trimming took 3 bases from V and 3 from J, leaving 13 bases between them. This CDR3 region has 14 residues. CDR3 region: CASSATGSLYEQYF. The DNA of the CDR3 is TGTGCCAGCAGCGCGACAGGAAGCCTCTACGAGCAGTACTTC.

This clonotype appeared a few times. The rearrangement links TRBV27 to TRBJ2-3; no reliable D call. V lost 3 bases to trimming and J lost 2 bases, with 12 bases between them. Germline loops: CDR1 MNHEY, CDR2 SMNVEV (reference sequence). This CDR3 has 15 residues. The CDR3 loop is CASSFDRLNTDTQYF. CDR3 in DNA: TGTGCCAGCAGTTTTGACCGGCTCAACACAGATACGCAGTATTTT.

This clonotype has just a few counts. The rearrangement joins TRBV9 to TRBJ2-7; 7 bases line up with TRBD1. Germline CDR1 is SGDLS and CDR2 is YYNGEE. V shed 0 bases and J 3 bases; nucleotides not matched to a gene: 6. There are 15 residues in the CDR3. CDR3 DNA sequence: TGTGCCAGCAGCGTAGCTAGGGGACAGTACTACGAGCAGTACTTC. This translates into CASSVARGQYYEQYF.